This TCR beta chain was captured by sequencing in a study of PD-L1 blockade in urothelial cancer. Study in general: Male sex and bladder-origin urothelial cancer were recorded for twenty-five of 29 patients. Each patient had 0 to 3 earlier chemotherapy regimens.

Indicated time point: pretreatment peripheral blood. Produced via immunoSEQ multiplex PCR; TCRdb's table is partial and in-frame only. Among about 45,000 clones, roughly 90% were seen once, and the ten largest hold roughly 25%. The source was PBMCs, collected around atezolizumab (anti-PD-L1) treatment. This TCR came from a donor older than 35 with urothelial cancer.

CDR3 bases: TGTGCCAGCAGCTTAGGCGGAAACACCGGGGAGCTGTTTTTT. Translated: CASSLGGNTGELFF. The chain links TRBV7-9 to TRBJ2-2; D not certain. From germline, CDR1 is SEHNR and CDR2 FQNEAQ (reference sequence). This CDR3 has 14 residues. V lost 1 base and J 2 bases, leaving 5 bases between the germline ends.